This TCR beta chain was retrieved from a study of OX40 agonist ivuxolimab in advanced cancers. Trimming took 6 bases from V and 11 from J; bases not matched to a gene: 7. The CDR3 loop spans 14 amino acids. CDR1 is MNHEY and CDR2 is SVGAGI in the germline V gene. Produced via immunoSEQ multiplex PCR; TCRdb's table is partial and in-frame only. Counted here are around 82,000 clones, just over 85% occurring once; the ten biggest clones make up about 0.78%. This receptor was taken from an adult with an advanced solid tumor such as melanoma, head and neck, liver or kidney cancer. The V gene is TRBV6-5, the J gene TRBJ1-6; 10 bases fit TRBD1. Sequenced here: CD4+ or CD8+ T cells sorted from blood, sampled in a trial of the OX40 agonist ivuxolimab. As DNA, the CDR3 is TGTGCCAGCAGCTCCGACAGGGGGCGGACACCCCTCCACTTT. Protein product: CASSSDRGRTPLHF.